The present T cell receptor (beta chain) was sequenced within a study of T cell responses to AZD1222 COVID-19 vaccine. Germline V gene sequence: CDR1 KGHSH, CDR2 LQKENI. This CDR3 is built from 14 residues. Trimming pared 5 bases from V and 6 bases from J, leaving 13 bases between. Assay: immunoSEQ multiplex PCR; the TCRdb copy retains only in-frame clones and omits some. The table has fewer than 200,000 clones, 90% to 95% seen once. The sample here was peripheral blood, taken 28 days after the second AZD1222 dose. The chain recombines TRBV18 with TRBJ2-2; TRBD1 or TRBD2 may be the D gene (5 bases each). The receptor comes from an adult who received the AZD1222 COVID-19 vaccine. DNA of the CDR3: TGTGCCAGCTCAAGGGACGGCGGACCCGGGGAGCTGTTTTTT. Amino acid sequence: CASSRDGGPGELFF.